The text below deals with one T cell receptor (beta chain). What it binds is unknown. These data originate in a study of OX40 agonist ivuxolimab in advanced cancers. Across the study: An anti-OX40 (CD134) antibody with agonistic activity, ivuxolimab, was administered to patients. Patients enrolled in dose escalation were diagnosed with hepatocellular carcinoma, melanoma, renal cell or head and neck cancer. Whole-study findings and limits: CD4+ and CD8+ blood T cells expanded clonally by week 6 at 0.1 to 3.0 mg/kg.

V was trimmed by 5 bases and J by 1 base, leaving 11 bases between them. Germline loops: CDR1 SGHTA, CDR2 FQGTGA. The CDR3 is 15 residues long. Patients with a history of autoimmune disease or on systemic immunosuppression were excluded. Clones were sequenced by immunoSEQ multiplex PCR, and TCRdb holds only the in-frame ones, with some missing. The repertoire holds more than 85,000 clones, with about four fifths as singletons. The sequencing used CD4+ or CD8+ T cells sorted from blood, collected in a trial of the OX40 agonist ivuxolimab. This sequence was found in an adult with an advanced solid tumor such as melanoma, head and neck, liver or kidney cancer. The V and J genes are TRBV7-3 and TRBJ2-2; D gene uncertain. The CDR3 bases are TGTGCCAGCAGCCCGCAGACCCTGAACACCGGGGAGCTGTTTTTT. Translated, it gives CASSPQTLNTGELFF.